What follows is one T cell receptor beta chain and its context. The length of the CDR3 is 15 residues. Germline CDR1 SGHDT, CDR2 YYEEEE. The J segment lost 4 bases and the V segment lost 1 base, leaving 7 bases of the junction unmatched. Each sample used at least 6.5 million PBMCs. Extracted total RNA amounted to at least 5.5 micrograms for each sample. This sample is drawn from a study of blood T cells in healthy people across ages. Then a second PCR, running about 7 to 11 cycles, was carried out with a sample-barcoded 5' primer and a J-beta primer mix. Each cDNA molecule was tagged by a template-switch adaptor with 12 random nucleotides. TCRdb re-called the 5' RACE reads through MiXCR, storing one row per CDR3 protein. The sample carries some 640,000 distinct CDR3 sequences, about half recorded once.

V and J are TRBV5-6 and TRBJ1-2, with TRBD1 identical over 7 bases. Sequencing was performed on blood. The sequence was obtained from a woman in her sixties or seventies in good health. This chain's CDR3 is CASSLRGRPGYGYTF. CDR3 coding DNA: TGTGCCAGCAGCTTGAGGGGGCGGCCGGGCTATGGCTACACCTTC.